A single sample is the source of the 19 T cell receptor beta chains below, sequenced in a study of Ad26.COV2.S vaccination and SARS-CoV-2 variants. The sample's treatment: some 19 received Ad26.COV2.S at low or high dose, single or two shots; roughly five received placebo; per-sample allocation not given. At day 63 after the first vaccine or placebo injection, samples were drawn. TCRdb's table, derived via immunoSEQ multiplex PCR, lists solely in-frame clones and lacks some. This sample has 350,000 to 450,000 clones; about 88% occur once, and the top ten carry around 1.8%. The sample in question was peripheral blood, obtained in a trial of Ad26.COV2.S vaccine versus placebo. These TCRs come from a person between 18 and 65 years old who received the Ad26.COV2.S COVID-19 vaccine or a placebo.

In regard to this clone: The same CDR3 arises from other DNA sequences in this sample as well. The chain uses TRBV2 and TRBJ2-7; the match to TRBD1 covers 10 bases. With V trimmed by 2 bases and J by 2 bases, 3 bases remained unmatched. CDR1 SNHLY and CDR2 FYNNEI come from the germline V gene. There are 15 residues in the CDR3. The CDR3 nucleotides are TGTGCCAGCAGTGAACAGGGACAGGGGCCCTACGAGCAGTACTTC. Protein product: CASSEQGQGPYEQYF.

V usage is TRBV12-3 or TRBV12-4 and J usage is TRBJ1-5; no clear D gene. Trimming took 6 bases from V and 5 from J, leaving 8 bases between them. The CDR3 has 12 residues. The CDR3, as DNA: TGTGCCAGCAGCCATAAATATCAGCCCCAGCATTTT. Protein product: CASSHKYQPQHF.

The rearrangement uses TRBV5-4 and TRBJ1-2; maybe TRBD1 (5 bases). V was pared by 0 bases and J by 6 bases, with 15 bases between. The germline gives CDR1 SGHNT, CDR2 YYREEE (reference sequence). The CDR3 runs to 15 residues. In DNA form, the CDR3 reads TGTGCCAGCAGCTTGGCCGGAGCAGGGTTGGATGGCTACACCTTC. It codes for CASSLAGAGLDGYTF.

The rearrangement links TRBV30 to TRBJ2-2; unclear D gene. This CDR3 region has 12 residues. With 3 bases removed from V and 5 bases from J, the gap between germline ends came to 7 bases. Germline V CDR1 and CDR2: GTSNPN, SVGIG (reference sequence). In DNA, the CDR3 is TGTGCCTGGAGCCAGACTACCGGGGAGCTGTTTTTT. Protein product: CAWSQTTGELFF.

The rearrangement joins TRBV27 to TRBJ2-2; 9 bases fit TRBD1. The J segment lost 0 bases and the V segment lost 5 bases, leaving 7 bases of the junction unmatched. This CDR3 comprises 17 residues. CDR1 and CDR2 (germline): MNHEY, SMNVEV (reference sequence). The CDR3 loop reads CASSKLGQGTNTGELFF. The CDR3 DNA reads as TGTGCCAGCAGTAAACTTGGACAGGGGACGAACACCGGGGAGCTGTTTTTT.

CDR3 sequence reads: CASSIIGTTTYNEQFF. Here the CDR3 DNA reads TGTGCCAGTAGTATAATAGGGACAACTACATACAATGAGCAGTTCTTC. The chain is built from TRBV19 and TRBJ2-1, with D possibly matching TRBD1 (6 bases). Germline CDR1 reads LNHDA; CDR2 reads SQIVND (reference sequence). The CDR3 spans 16 residues. Trimming took 2 bases from V and 4 from J, leaving 15 bases between them.

The CDR3 reads CASSHRDWGTDTQYF. The CDR3 region has the DNA TGTGCCAGCAGTCACAGGGACTGGGGCACAGATACGCAGTATTTT. This chain uses TRBV14 with TRBJ2-3; D is possibly TRBD1 or TRBD2 (6 bases each). The CDR3 loop spans 15 amino acids. V lost 6 bases to trimming and J lost 1 base, with 14 bases between them. CDR1 and CDR2 (germline): SGHDN, FVKESK.

This rearrangement joins TRBV7-9 to TRBJ2-2; TRBD2 matches 10 bases. Losses at the gene ends were 5 bases for V and 2 bases for J; bases not matched to a gene: 5. This CDR3 comprises 16 residues. Germline values: CDR1 SEHNR, CDR2 FQNEAQ (reference sequence). DNA of the CDR3: TGTGCCAGCAGCCCTTGGACTAGCGGAAACACCGGGGAGCTGTTTTTT. Protein: CASSPWTSGNTGELFF.

V usage is TRBV5-4 and J usage is TRBJ2-1; 7 nucleotides line up with TRBD1. CDR1 is SGHNT, CDR2 YYREEE, per germline (reference sequence). The CDR3 runs to 16 residues. Unmatched junction bases numbered 7, after V lost 3 bases and J lost 1 base. The CDR3 is CASSSRTGQSYNEQFF. The DNA of the CDR3 is TGTGCCAGCAGCTCTAGAACGGGACAGTCCTACAATGAGCAGTTCTTC.

The genes are TRBV7-6 and TRBJ2-1; 13 bases are shared with TRBD2. Germline V CDR1 and CDR2: SGHVS, FNYEAQ. This CDR3 is 16 amino acids long. V shed 5 bases and J 8 bases; nucleotides not matched to a gene: 9. CDR3: CASSPPGTSGIDEQFF. For the CDR3, the DNA is TGTGCCAGCAGCCCGCCTGGGACTAGCGGGATCGATGAGCAGTTCTTC.

The CDR3 protein is CASSPRGAGTEAFF. The DNA of the CDR3 is TGTGCCAGCAGCCCGAGAGGGGCCGGTACTGAAGCTTTCTTT. The J gene is TRBJ1-1, the V gene TRBV27, with D possibly TRBD1 on 5 matching bases. The CDR3 runs to 14 residues. Looked up from germline, CDR1 is MNHEY and CDR2 is SMNVEV (reference sequence). Between the trimmed V and J ends, which lost 6 bases and 5 bases, there was a span of 16 bases.

This chain joins TRBV5-5 and TRBJ1-2; unclear D gene. The CDR3 contains 13 residues. The V gene lost 0 bases and the J gene lost 4 bases, with 7 bases spanning the gap. The V gene's germline CDR1 is SGHKS and CDR2 YYEKEE (reference sequence). The CDR3 nucleotides are TGTGCCAGCAGCTTGGTGGTACCCTATGGCTACACCTTC. Translated: CASSLVVPYGYTF.

J is TRBJ2-2 and V is TRBV11-3, with D unresolved. Germline CDR1 SGHNT, CDR2 YENEEA. The CDR3 is made up of 13 amino acids. Trimming shortened V by 2 bases and J by 7 bases, and 8 bases separated the two germline ends. The CDR3 nucleotides read TGTGCCAGCAGCTTAAGAAAGGTCGGGGAGCTGTTTTTT. Amino acid sequence: CASSLRKVGELFF.

The rearrangement links TRBV3-1 (or the pseudogene TRBV3-2) to TRBJ1-1, with D unresolved. The germline V and J ends were trimmed by 1 base and 12 bases, with 9 bases remaining between them. The germline gives CDR1 LGHDT, CDR2 YNNKEL (reference sequence). This CDR3 has 11 residues. The CDR3 loop is CASSQGWKTFF. The DNA of the CDR3 is TGTGCCAGCAGCCAAGGCTGGAAAACTTTCTTT.

This clone showed up just once. V gene TRBV29-1 combines with J gene TRBJ2-3; 11 bases align to TRBD2. The CDR3 is 15 residues long. The V segment lost 6 bases and the J segment 5 bases; nucleotides outside the gene matches: 10. From germline, CDR1 is SQVTM and CDR2 ANQGSEA. CDR3 region: CSVMDSGRAIDTQYF. DNA of the CDR3: TGCAGCGTGATGGATAGCGGGAGGGCCATAGATACGCAGTATTTT.

The chain recombines TRBV28 with TRBJ2-7; the D is unclear. From germline, CDR1 is MDHEN and CDR2 SYDVKM. The CDR3 is 12 amino acids. With 4 bases removed from V and 6 bases from J, the gap between germline ends came to 10 bases. The CDR3 nucleotides are TGTGCCAGCAGTTCTGGGGTAGGCGAGCAGTACTTC. It is translated as CASSSGVGEQYF.

The genes are TRBV6-5 and TRBJ2-7; 10 bases fit TRBD1. Losses at the gene ends were 8 bases for V and 7 bases for J; bases not matched to a gene: 11. Germline V gene lookup returns CDR1 MNHEY and CDR2 SVGAGI. This CDR3 has 14 amino acids. CDR3 in amino acids: CASPSGQGLREQYF. CDR3 bases: TGTGCCAGCCCGTCGGGACAGGGGCTGAGGGAGCAGTACTTC.

The genes are TRBV18 and TRBJ2-1; D gene uncertain. Germline V gives CDR1 KGHSH, CDR2 LQKENI. The CDR3 covers 13 residues. V lost 2 bases and J lost 5, with 7 bases in between. CDR3 nucleotides: TGTGCCAGCTCACCATCCGGAAACAATGAGCAGTTCTTC. Translating it yields CASSPSGNNEQFF.

The chain combines TRBV6-6 with TRBJ2-7, with TRBD1 as a possible D gene (6 bases). The CDR3 is 15 residues long. V was pared by 2 bases and J by 1 base, with 12 bases between. Germline V gene sequence: CDR1 MNHNY, CDR2 SVGAGI (reference sequence). CDR3 sequence reads: CASSYAQGTSYEQYF. The CDR3 DNA follows: TGTGCCAGCAGTTACGCCCAGGGGACATCCTACGAGCAGTACTTC.